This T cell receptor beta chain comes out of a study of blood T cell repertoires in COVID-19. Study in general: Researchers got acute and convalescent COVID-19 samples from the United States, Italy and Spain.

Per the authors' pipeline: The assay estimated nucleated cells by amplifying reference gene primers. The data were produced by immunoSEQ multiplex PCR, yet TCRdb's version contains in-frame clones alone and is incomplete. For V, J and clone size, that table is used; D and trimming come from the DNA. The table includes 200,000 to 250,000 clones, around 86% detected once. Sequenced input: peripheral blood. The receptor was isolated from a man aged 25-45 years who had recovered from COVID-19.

This chain's CDR3 is CASSSGDRGGGYTF. CDR3 bases: TGCGCCAGCAGCTCGGGGGACAGGGGAGGAGGCTACACCTTC. The chain has TRBV5-1 and TRBJ1-2; 10 nucleotides match TRBD1. The length of the CDR3 is 14 residues. With 3 bases clipped from V and 8 bases from J, the junction kept 7 bases outside the gene matches. The germline V gene encodes CDR1 SGHRS and CDR2 YFSETQ.